This is a list of T cell receptor beta chains from one sample in a study of CD8 T cells in ankylosing spondylitis. Using its own MiXCR run on the 5' RACE reads, TCRdb lists one record per CDR3 protein. The data hold roughly 240,000 distinct CDR3 sequences, with under 35% observed a single time. The specimen sequenced was blood, either unsorted or a sorted T cell fraction (not recorded which). The receptors were gathered from a male donor with ankylosing spondylitis or in good health (not recorded which). CDR3s include the opening cysteine and the closing phenylalanine or tryptophan. The order of the fields is J gene, clone size, V gene, D gene, CDR3 DNA, CDR3 protein. D genes are given only for firm matches. Size is omitted from some rows. Given values are once, few, many or a class for expanded clones.

j_call: TRBJ1-5; clone_size: few; v_call: TRBV10-3; d_call: -; cdr3_nt: TGTGCCATCAGTGCAAGGGGAGATCAGCCCCAGCATTTT; cdr3_aa: CAISARGDQPQHF
j_call: TRBJ2-1; clone_size: -; v_call: TRBV5-1; d_call: TRBD2; cdr3_nt: TGCGCCAGCAGCTTGTTTCCGGGGAGGGACAATGAGCAGTTCTTC; cdr3_aa: CASSLFPGRDNEQFF
j_call: TRBJ2-2; clone_size: once; v_call: TRBV28; d_call: -; cdr3_nt: TGTGCCAGCAGTTTTTTGGAGGGGGAGCTGTTTTTT; cdr3_aa: CASSFLEGELFF
j_call: TRBJ1-4; clone_size: -; v_call: TRBV12-3/TRBV12-4; d_call: -; cdr3_nt: TGTGCCAGCAGGGGGACCGGAGGGGATGAAAAACTGTTTTTT; cdr3_aa: CASRGTGGDEKLFF
j_call: TRBJ2-7; clone_size: once; v_call: TRBV5-1; d_call: -; cdr3_nt: TGCGCCAGCAGAGCACAAGACAAAGCCTACGAGCAGTACTTC; cdr3_aa: CASRAQDKAYEQYF
j_call: TRBJ1-1; clone_size: once; v_call: TRBV15; d_call: -; cdr3_nt: TGTGCCACCAGCAGAGTGGACAGTCGGGCCAGTCGGACTGAAGCTTTCTTT; cdr3_aa: CATSRVDSRASRTEAFF
j_call: TRBJ2-7; clone_size: -; v_call: TRBV7-9; d_call: -; cdr3_nt: TGTGCCAGCCGTCCTAGGGGAACCTACGAGCAGTACTTC; cdr3_aa: CASRPRGTYEQYF
j_call: TRBJ2-7; clone_size: few; v_call: TRBV20-1; d_call: TRBD2; cdr3_nt: TGCAGTGCTGGAGGCGCTAGCGGGGGGGCCAGGCCCGACGAGCAGTACTTC; cdr3_aa: CSAGGASGGARPDEQYF
j_call: TRBJ2-7; clone_size: few; v_call: TRBV12-3/TRBV12-4; d_call: -; cdr3_nt: TGTGCCAGCAGTGGGACGGGGTACCGCTACGAGCAGTACTTC; cdr3_aa: CASSGTGYRYEQYF
j_call: TRBJ2-7; clone_size: few; v_call: TRBV12-3/TRBV12-4; d_call: -; cdr3_nt: TGTGCCAGCAGTTTAATGGGGTGGGAGCAGTACTTC; cdr3_aa: CASSLMGWEQYF
j_call: TRBJ2-3; clone_size: -; v_call: TRBV5-1; d_call: -; cdr3_nt: TGCGCCAGCAGCTTGGCCGCTGGGTCAGACACAGATACGCAGTATTTT; cdr3_aa: CASSLAAGSDTDTQYF
j_call: TRBJ2-7; clone_size: many; v_call: TRBV20-1; d_call: TRBD1; cdr3_nt: TGCGGTGGGACAGGCACCTACGAGCAGTACTTC; cdr3_aa: CGGTGTYEQYF
j_call: TRBJ2-1; clone_size: few; v_call: TRBV30; d_call: -; cdr3_nt: TGTGCCTGGACCGACTACAATGAGCAGTTCTTC; cdr3_aa: CAWTDYNEQFF
j_call: TRBJ2-3; clone_size: many; v_call: TRBV12-3/TRBV12-4; d_call: -; cdr3_nt: TGTGCCAGCAGTTCCTCCGCGGCCGGTACGCAGTATTTT; cdr3_aa: CASSSSAAGTQYF
j_call: TRBJ2-7; clone_size: -; v_call: TRBV29-1; d_call: -; cdr3_nt: TGCAGCGTTCAAGGGGGGGCCTCCGGTATGGACGAGCAGTACTTC; cdr3_aa: CSVQGGASGMDEQYF
j_call: TRBJ2-7; clone_size: few; v_call: TRBV20-1; d_call: TRBD1; cdr3_nt: TGCAGTGCTAGTGAGACAGGGGGCATCTACGAGCAGTACTTC; cdr3_aa: CSASETGGIYEQYF
j_call: TRBJ2-3; clone_size: -; v_call: TRBV6-1; d_call: TRBD2; cdr3_nt: TGTGCCAGCGCCAATCGTGGATGGCGGGGGGGCTCAGATACGCAGTATTTT; cdr3_aa: CASANRGWRGGSDTQYF
j_call: TRBJ2-5; clone_size: -; v_call: TRBV20-1; d_call: -; cdr3_nt: TGCAGTGCTAGCGGGGGCGTGGAGACCCAGTACTTC; cdr3_aa: CSASGGVETQYF
j_call: TRBJ2-3; clone_size: -; v_call: TRBV30; d_call: TRBD2; cdr3_nt: TGTGCCTGGGGTTCGGGACTAGCGAGGAGCACAGATACGCAGTATTTT; cdr3_aa: CAWGSGLARSTDTQYF
j_call: TRBJ2-5; clone_size: -; v_call: TRBV12-3/TRBV12-4; d_call: -; cdr3_nt: TGTGCCAGCAGTTCCCGGGATATTGAGACCCAGTACTTC; cdr3_aa: CASSSRDIETQYF
j_call: TRBJ1-5; clone_size: -; v_call: TRBV19; d_call: -; cdr3_nt: TGTGCCAGTAGTATAGGTCATTTTCAGCCCCAGCATTTT; cdr3_aa: CASSIGHFQPQHF
j_call: TRBJ1-2; clone_size: -; v_call: TRBV20-1; d_call: -; cdr3_nt: TGCAGTGCTGCCGCTTTAGTACTAGACTATGGCTACACCTTC; cdr3_aa: CSAAALVLDYGYTF
j_call: TRBJ1-2; clone_size: few; v_call: TRBV14; d_call: -; cdr3_nt: TGTGCCAGCAGCCCCGGTGGCCTCTATGGCTACACCTTC; cdr3_aa: CASSPGGLYGYTF
j_call: TRBJ1-2; clone_size: many; v_call: TRBV5-1; d_call: -; cdr3_nt: TGCGCCAGCAGCTTGGCCGCAGACAGGACCAATGGCTACACCTTC; cdr3_aa: CASSLAADRTNGYTF
j_call: TRBJ2-1; clone_size: -; v_call: TRBV10-2; d_call: -; cdr3_nt: TGCGCCAGCCGCCCTCAGTTGGCGGGGGTGCAGGGGAATGAGCAGTTCTTC; cdr3_aa: CASRPQLAGVQGNEQFF
j_call: TRBJ2-3; clone_size: -; v_call: TRBV7-2; d_call: -; cdr3_nt: TGTGCCAGCAGCTTAATGGCGGCAGATACGCAGTATTTT; cdr3_aa: CASSLMAADTQYF
j_call: TRBJ2-7; clone_size: few; v_call: TRBV20-1; d_call: -; cdr3_nt: TGCAGTGCTAGAGATGGGGTAGCCGCCTCCTACGAGCAGTACTTC; cdr3_aa: CSARDGVAASYEQYF